Sequencing of this TCR beta chain was carried out in a study of cytomegalovirus exposure and HLA in healthy donors. Points from the study as a whole: A later examination showed that TCR association rates differed by HLA locus, with DRB1 most and HLA-C fewest. Available immune exposure information was restricted to CMV serostatus only. An analysis that came later showed most CMV-associated TCR beta chains appearing HLA-restricted.

On this clone itself: Antigen specificity is unknown.

With 60 Vbeta and 13 Jbeta primers, the PCR was carried out. Profiling relied on immunoSEQ multiplex PCR, and the TCRdb table lists in-frame clones only, not all of them. The sample has around 270,000 clones, 80% seen once. Germline CDR1 MDHEN, CDR2 SYDVKM. The CDR3 extends over 14 amino acids. V trimming: 10 bases; J trimming: 3 bases; junction bases outside the gene matches: 12. The specimen was PBMCs. The receptor was derived from a girl aged 2-15 years in good health and CMV-seronegative. The chain links TRBV28 to TRBJ2-7, with 7 nucleotides matching TRBD1. This CDR3 is CATYDRDAFYEQYF. CDR3 nucleotide sequence: TGTGCCACCTACGACAGGGACGCTTTCTACGAGCAGTACTTC.